This TCR beta chain was profiled in a study of blood T cell repertoires in COVID-19. Study-level background: Italy, Spain and the United States were the sources of the convalescent and acute COVID-19 samples. The cDNA or gDNA used as material had been derived from T cells, B-cell-depleted T cells, or PBMCs.

The authors' processing: Estimates of nucleated cell counts were drawn from the amplification of reference gene primers. Clones were read by immunoSEQ multiplex PCR, and TCRdb kept only the in-frame ones, dropping some. V and J calls and clone size follow that table, whereas D and trimming were derived from the DNA. The sample records approximately 170,000 clones, 70% to 85% being singletons. There are 17 residues in the CDR3. CDR1 and CDR2 from the germline V gene are LGHNA and YNFKEQ. V was pared by 1 base and J by 8 bases, with 20 bases between. The material sequenced was peripheral blood. The chain joins TRBV4-2 to TRBJ1-4; D remains ambiguous. The clonotype comes from a woman aged 45-65 years with acute or convalescent COVID-19. The CDR3 protein is CASSQVSGVMVGEKLFF. The CDR3 bases are TGTGCCAGCAGCCAAGTCTCCGGGGTTATGGTGGGGGAAAAACTGTTTTTT.